This section outlines one T cell receptor beta chain sequence together with its context. The antigen is undetermined. The record originates from a study of shared clonotypes between healthy human individuals. Notes on the study in general: Relative to clonotypes present in all four donors, those not shared had lower generation probabilities. It was observed that 4% to 6% of naive CD4 clonotypes were shared across several donors.

Sequencing was performed with immunoSEQ multiplex PCR; in TCRdb, only in-frame clones are kept and a portion is missing. The sample carries around 700,000 clones, 60% to 75% recorded once. This CDR3 has 15 amino acids. The germline V gene has CDR1 MNHEY and CDR2 SMNVEV (reference sequence). V lost 5 bases and J 0 bases, leaving 10 bases between the germline ends. The source of this sequence is a woman aged 25 to 39 in good health. The V call is TRBV27, the J call TRBJ1-4; D gene uncertain. The sample taken for sequencing was memory CD4+ T cells sorted from blood. Described subset: CD45RA-negative fraction. The CDR3 reads CASSTARATNEKLFF. The CDR3 bases are TGTGCCAGCAGTACAGCGAGAGCAACTAATGAAAAACTGTTTTTT.